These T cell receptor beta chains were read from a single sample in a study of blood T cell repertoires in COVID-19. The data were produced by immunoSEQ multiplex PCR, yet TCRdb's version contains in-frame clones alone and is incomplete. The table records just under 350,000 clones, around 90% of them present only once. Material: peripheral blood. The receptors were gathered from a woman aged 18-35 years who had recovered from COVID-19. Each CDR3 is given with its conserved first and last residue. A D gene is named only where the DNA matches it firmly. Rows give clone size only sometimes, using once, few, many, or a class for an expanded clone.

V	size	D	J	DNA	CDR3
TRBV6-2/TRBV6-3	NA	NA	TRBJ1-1	TGTGCCAGCAGTTCCTGGGACTCAGAAGCTTTCTTT	CASSSWDSEAFF
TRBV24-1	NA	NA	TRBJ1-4	TGTGCCACCAGTGATTCGAAGACGGGTGAAAAACTGTTTTTT	CATSDSKTGEKLFF
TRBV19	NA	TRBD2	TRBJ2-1	TGTGCCAGTTCTACTAGCGGAGCCCACAATGAGCAGTTCTTC	CASSTSGAHNEQFF
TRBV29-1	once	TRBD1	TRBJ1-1	TGCAGCGTTGTATCTGGGACAGGGCGCACTGAAGCTTTCTTT	CSVVSGTGRTEAFF
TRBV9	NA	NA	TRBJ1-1	TGTGCCAGCAGCGACGTCGGGGGGATGAACACTGAAGCTTTCTTT	CASSDVGGMNTEAFF
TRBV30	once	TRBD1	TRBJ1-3	TGTGCCTGGAGTGTACAGGGGTACTCTGGAAACACCATATATTTT	CAWSVQGYSGNTIYF
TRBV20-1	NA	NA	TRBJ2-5	TGCAGTGCTAGATCGCAAGCTTCCGAATACTTC	CSARSQASEYF
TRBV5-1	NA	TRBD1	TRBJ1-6	TGCGCCAGCAGCATTACAGGGGCTACTAATTCACCCCTCCACTTT	CASSITGATNSPLHF
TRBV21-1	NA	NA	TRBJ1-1	TGTGCCAGCAGCAAAGAAGGGAGGGGAGAGTTTTACACTGAAGCTTTCTTT	CASSKEGRGEFYTEAFF
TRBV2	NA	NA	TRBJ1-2	TGTGCCAGCAGGGTTGACAGGAGCTACACCTTC	CASRVDRSYTF
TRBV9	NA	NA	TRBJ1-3	TGTGCCAGCAGCGTAGAAGGGAGGGGAAACACCATATATTTT	CASSVEGRGNTIYF
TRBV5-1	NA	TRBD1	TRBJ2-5	TGCGCCAGCAGCTTGGGGGACAGGGTCTTTGGAGAGACCCAGTACTTC	CASSLGDRVFGETQYF
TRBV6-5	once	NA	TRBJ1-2	TGTGCCAGCAGTTCTGTGACAGGAACTTTTGATGGCTACACCTTC	CASSSVTGTFDGYTF